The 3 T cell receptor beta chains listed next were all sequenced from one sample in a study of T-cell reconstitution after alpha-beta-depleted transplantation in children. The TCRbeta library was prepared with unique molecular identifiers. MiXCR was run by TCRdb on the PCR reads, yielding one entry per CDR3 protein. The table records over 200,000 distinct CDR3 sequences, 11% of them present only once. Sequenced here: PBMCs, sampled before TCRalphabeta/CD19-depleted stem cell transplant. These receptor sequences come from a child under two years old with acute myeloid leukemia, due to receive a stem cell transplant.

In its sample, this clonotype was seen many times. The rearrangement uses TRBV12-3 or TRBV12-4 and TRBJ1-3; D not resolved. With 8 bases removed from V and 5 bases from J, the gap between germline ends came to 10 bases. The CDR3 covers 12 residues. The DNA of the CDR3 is TGTGCCAGCCGTCGGACCCGAAACACCATATATTTT. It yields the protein CASRRTRNTIYF.

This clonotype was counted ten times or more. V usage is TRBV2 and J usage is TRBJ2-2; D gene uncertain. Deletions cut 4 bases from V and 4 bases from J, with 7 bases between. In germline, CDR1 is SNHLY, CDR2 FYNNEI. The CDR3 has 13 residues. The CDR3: CASSGLSTGELFF. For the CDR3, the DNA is TGTGCCAGCAGTGGCCTGTCCACCGGGGAGCTGTTTTTT.

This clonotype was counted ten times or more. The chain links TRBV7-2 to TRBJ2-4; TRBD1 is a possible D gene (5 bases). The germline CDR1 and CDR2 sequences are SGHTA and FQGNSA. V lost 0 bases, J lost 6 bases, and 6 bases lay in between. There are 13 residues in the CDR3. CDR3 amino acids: CASSLAQGNIQYF. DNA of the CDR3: TGTGCCAGCAGCTTAGCGCAGGGAAACATTCAGTACTTC.